This section outlines one T cell receptor (beta chain) sequence together with its context. As yet, its antigen is unknown. The data stem from a study of blood T cells in healthy people across ages. Study-level points and caveats: In older individuals, TCR beta diversity per million T cells was lower, falling roughly linearly with age.

Next came a second PCR, run for about 7 to 12 cycles, which used a sample-barcoded 5' primer along with a J-beta primer mix. TCRdb reanalysed the 5' RACE reads using MiXCR and keeps one entry per CDR3 protein. The table lists about 1.1 million distinct CDR3 sequences, roughly two fifths of them singletons. V was pared by 3 bases and J by 3 bases, with 21 bases between. The germline V gene encodes CDR1 DFQATT and CDR2 SNEGSKA (reference sequence). CDR3 length equals 17 residues. Ranging in age from about 6 to 90, the donors were healthy Caucasian individuals from Russia. The TCR sequence derives from a man younger than 35 in good health. V gene TRBV20-1 combines with J gene TRBJ1-5; D gene ambiguous. Sequenced sample: blood. CDR3 DNA sequence: TGCAGTGCTAGCGGAGACCTCCGATCCTTTAACAATCAGCCCCAGCATTTT. Amino acid sequence: CSASGDLRSFNNQPQHF.